Below are 7 T cell receptor beta chains sequenced from a single sample in a study of regulatory T cells in long-lasting Graves disease (dated by TCRdb to the early 2020s). Reading the label with the study, this specimen's time point is: newly diagnosed GD, antithyroid drugs for less than 3 months. RNA was extracted from PBMCs in TRIzol for both TCR sequencing and RNA sequencing. Libraries were made using multiplex PCR. For sequencing, an Illumina HiSeq 4000 was employed. To build TCR beta libraries, CDR3 regions were amplified by Arm-PCR using iRepertoire HTBI primers. TCRdb reanalyzed the raw reads on its own, using fastp at Q25 for trimming and MiXCR for clone calling, and kept in-frame beta chains. Each entry merges the rows of one CDR3 protein and shows their most common DNA and genes. For this sample there are hundreds of thousands of distinct CDR3 sequences; roughly 16% appear just once. The leading ten clones occupy 12% of the sample.

These same data were also listed under a study on T cells in Graves' hyperthyroidism and ophthalmopathy.

The sequenced sample was peripheral blood mononuclear cells (PBMCs), obtained at new diagnosis, from a patient treated with antithyroid drugs. Receptors originate from a man aged 18 to 29 with Graves disease. Donor details come from another sample of the same person, matched by shared clones.

This clonotype was seen many times. The chain combines TRBV2 with TRBJ2-2; D is unresolved. The CDR3 has 13 residues. Trimming removed 4 bases from V and 1 base from J, with 4 bases in between. The germline V gene has CDR1 SNHLY and CDR2 FYNNEI. The CDR3 sequence is CASSVWNTGELFF. The CDR3 DNA reads TGTGCCAGCAGTGTATGGAACACCGGGGAGCTGTTTTTT.

This clonotype was seen more than once but under ten times. The CDR3 nucleotides read TGTGCCAGCAGCTTTTCCAGGGACAATGAGCAGTTCTTC. The encoded protein is CASSFSRDNEQFF. This sequence joins TRBV7-8 and TRBJ2-1; tentative D call: TRBD1 (5 bases). Deletions cut 3 bases from V and 5 bases from J, with 8 bases between. Germline lookup yields CDR1 SGHVS and CDR2 FQNEAQ. The CDR3 loop spans 13 amino acids.

This clonotype appeared a few times. The chain recombines TRBV5-5 with TRBJ1-6; TRBD1 is a possible D gene (6 bases). Deletions cut 4 bases from V and 9 bases from J, with 14 bases between. CDR3 length: 14 amino acids. Germline V gives CDR1 SGHKS, CDR2 YYEKEE (reference sequence). CDR3 amino acids: CASSARDTASPLHF. CDR3 sequence (DNA): TGTGCCAGCAGCGCCCGGGACACGGCTTCACCCCTCCACTTT.

In its sample, this clonotype was seen a few times. This chain links TRBV9 with TRBJ2-7; 11 bases match TRBD1. The CDR3 sequence is 15 residues long. Losses at the gene ends were 4 bases for V and 2 bases for J; bases not matched to a gene: 5. Germline V CDR1 and CDR2: SGDLS, YYNGEE. The CDR3 here is CASSPWTGGTYEQYF. Written as DNA, the CDR3 is TGTGCCAGCAGCCCCTGGACAGGGGGCACCTACGAGCAGTACTTC.

This chain uses TRBV27 with TRBJ2-1; TRBD2 might be the D (6 bases). In germline, CDR1 is MNHEY, CDR2 SMNVEV (reference sequence). The V gene lost 3 bases and the J gene lost 4 bases, with 13 bases spanning the gap. CDR3 size: 15 residues. The CDR3 region is CASSFDSGRYNEQFF. The CDR3, as DNA: TGTGCCAGCAGTTTCGATAGCGGCAGATACAATGAGCAGTTCTTC.

This clonotype was observed many times. This sequence joins TRBV5-1 and TRBJ2-3; unclear D gene. Germline assignment: CDR1 SGHRS and CDR2 YFSETQ. Trimming removed 3 bases at V and 3 bases at J, with 20 bases between. The CDR3 runs to 17 residues. The CDR3 is CASSSNPQERQTDTQYF. Here the CDR3 DNA reads TGCGCCAGCAGCTCGAACCCACAAGAAAGGCAGACAGATACGCAGTATTTT.

This clonotype was counted ten times or more. The chain links TRBV12-3 or TRBV12-4 to TRBJ2-7, with 9 bases lining up with TRBD2. The length of the CDR3 is 15 residues. With V trimmed by 2 bases and J by 1 base, 3 bases remained unmatched. This CDR3 is CASSLSSGRSYEQYF. The CDR3 DNA sequence: TGTGCCAGCAGTTTATCCAGCGGGAGGTCCTACGAGCAGTACTTC.